This TCR beta chain was recorded in a study of beta chain features in type 1 diabetes. Sorting of CD4+ naive, central memory, regulatory and stem cell-like memory cells was performed via CD45RO/CCR7/CD25/CD127/CD95/CD27. The study reverse transcribed the entire isolated RNA, so it sequenced expressed TCRB transcripts. Only in-frame clones appear in the TCRdb table, and some are missing; sequencing was by immunoSEQ multiplex PCR. The sample shows more than 350,000 clones, about an eighth of them seen only once. A word on this clone: Its target is unknown.

General study results and limits: PCR might show a preference for shorter templates, equally across patients and controls. Across all four CD4+ subsets, people with type 1 diabetes showed modestly shorter TCRB CDR3s. Naive, central memory and Treg TCRB repertoires appeared more alike in patients than in healthy donors.

The CDR3 loop spans 13 amino acids. Germline V gene sequence: CDR1 SGHRS, CDR2 YFSETQ. The V and J ends lost 4 bases and 4 bases, in that order; junction bases with no gene match: 3. This clonotype was sampled from a young woman in good health. The sample consisted of naive CD4+ T cells from blood. The chain joins TRBV5-1 to TRBJ1-2, with TRBD1 matching over 8 bases. CDR3 DNA sequence: TGCGCCAGCAGCGCAGGACAGGGCTATGGCTACACCTTC. This gives the protein CASSAGQGYGYTF.